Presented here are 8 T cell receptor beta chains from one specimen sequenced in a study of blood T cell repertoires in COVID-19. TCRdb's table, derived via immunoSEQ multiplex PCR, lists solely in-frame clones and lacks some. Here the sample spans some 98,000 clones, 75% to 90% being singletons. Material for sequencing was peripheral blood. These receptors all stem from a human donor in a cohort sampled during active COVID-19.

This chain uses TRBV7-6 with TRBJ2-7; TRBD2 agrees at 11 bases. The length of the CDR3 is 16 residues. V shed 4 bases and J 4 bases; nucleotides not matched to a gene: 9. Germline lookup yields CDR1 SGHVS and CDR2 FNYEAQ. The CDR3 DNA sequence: TGTGCCAGCAGCTCAGGGACTAGCGGAAGTAGGTACGAGCAGTACTTC. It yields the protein CASSSGTSGSRYEQYF. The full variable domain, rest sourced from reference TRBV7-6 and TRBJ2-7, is GAGVSQSPRYKVTKRGQDVALRCDPISGHVSLYWYRQALGQGPEFLTYFNYEAQQDKSGLPNDRFSAERPEGSISTLTIQRTEQRDSAMYRCASSSGTSGSRYEQYFGPGTRLTVT.

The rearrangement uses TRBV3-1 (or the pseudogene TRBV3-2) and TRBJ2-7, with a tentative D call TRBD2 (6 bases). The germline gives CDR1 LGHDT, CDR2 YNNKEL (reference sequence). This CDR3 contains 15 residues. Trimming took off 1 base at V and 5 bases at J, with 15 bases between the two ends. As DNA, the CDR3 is TGTGCCAGCAGCCAAGGTCTAGCGAAGGAAGACGAGCAGTACTTC. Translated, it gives CASSQGLAKEDEQYF.

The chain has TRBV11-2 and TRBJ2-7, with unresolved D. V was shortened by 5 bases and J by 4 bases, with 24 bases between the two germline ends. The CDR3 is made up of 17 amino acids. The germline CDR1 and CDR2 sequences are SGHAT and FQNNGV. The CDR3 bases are TGTGCCAGCAGCCCCAGAGTCGAGACGACATTCCGTTACGAGCAGTACTTC. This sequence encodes CASSPRVETTFRYEQYF. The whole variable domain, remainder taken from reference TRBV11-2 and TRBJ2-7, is EAGVAQSPRYKIIEKRQSVAFWCNPISGHATLYWYQQILGQGPKLLIQFQNNGVVDDSQLPKDRFSAERLKGVDSTLKIQPAKLEDSAVYLCASSPRVETTFRYEQYFGPGTRLTVT.

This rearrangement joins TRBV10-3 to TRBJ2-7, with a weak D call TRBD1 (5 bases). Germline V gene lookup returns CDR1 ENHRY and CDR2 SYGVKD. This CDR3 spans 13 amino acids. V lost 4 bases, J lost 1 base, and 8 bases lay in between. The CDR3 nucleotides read TGTGCCATCAGTGCTACAGGTTCCTACGAGCAGTACTTC. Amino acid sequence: CAISATGSYEQYF.

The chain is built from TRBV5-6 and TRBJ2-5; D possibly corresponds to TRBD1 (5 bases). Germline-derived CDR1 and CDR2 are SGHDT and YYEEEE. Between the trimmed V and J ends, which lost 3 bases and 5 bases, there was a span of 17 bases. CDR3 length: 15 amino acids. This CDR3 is CASSWLGEYKETQYF. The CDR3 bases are TGTGCCAGCAGCTGGCTAGGGGAATATAAGGAGACCCAGTACTTC.

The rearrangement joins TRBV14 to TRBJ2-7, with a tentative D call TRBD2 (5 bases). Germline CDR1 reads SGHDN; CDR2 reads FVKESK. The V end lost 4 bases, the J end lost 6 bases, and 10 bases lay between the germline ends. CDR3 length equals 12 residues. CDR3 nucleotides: TGTGCCAGCAGCCCCACTAGAATCGAGCAGTACTTC. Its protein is CASSPTRIEQYF.

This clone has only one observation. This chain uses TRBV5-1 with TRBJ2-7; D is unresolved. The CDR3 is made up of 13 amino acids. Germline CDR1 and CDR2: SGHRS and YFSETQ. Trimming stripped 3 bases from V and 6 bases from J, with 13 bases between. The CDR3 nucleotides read TGCGCCAGCAGCTCCCTCGAGGTGGGCGAGCAGTACTTC. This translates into CASSSLEVGEQYF.

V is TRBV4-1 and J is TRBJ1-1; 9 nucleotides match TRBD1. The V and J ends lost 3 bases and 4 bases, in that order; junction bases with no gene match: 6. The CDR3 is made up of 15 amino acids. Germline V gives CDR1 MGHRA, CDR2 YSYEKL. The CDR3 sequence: CASSHAYRGRTEAFF. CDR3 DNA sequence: TGCGCCAGCAGCCATGCATACAGGGGGCGCACTGAAGCTTTCTTT.